The 18 T cell receptor beta chains given below trace back to one sample, sequenced in a study of shared clonotypes between healthy human individuals. Clones were read by immunoSEQ multiplex PCR, and TCRdb kept only the in-frame ones, dropping some. The table lists 450,000 to 500,000 clones, almost 80% of them singletons. The sequenced material came from PBMCs. These receptors were obtained from a woman in her forties in good health. Some clones in this sample may be carry-over from other donors' samples.

A few counts support this clone. The V and J genes are TRBV5-4 and TRBJ1-2; 7 positions match TRBD1. The CDR3 sequence is 13 residues long. V trimming: 0 bases; J trimming: 7 bases; junction bases outside the gene matches: 3. CDR1 is SGHNT, CDR2 YYREEE, per germline (reference sequence). CDR3 nucleotide sequence: TGTGCCAGCAGCTTGGTAGCAGGGGGTGGCTACACCTTC. Protein sequence: CASSLVAGGGYTF.

The chain is built from TRBV2 and TRBJ2-6; no clear D gene. Looked up from germline, CDR1 is SNHLY and CDR2 is FYNNEI. This CDR3 has 15 amino acids. Trimming removed 7 bases from V and 0 bases from J, with 10 bases in between. The CDR3 region has the DNA TGTGCCAGCAACAAAGGGTTCTCTGGGGCCAACGTCCTGACTTTC. This encodes CASNKGFSGANVLTF.

The chain recombines TRBV28 with TRBJ1-1; TRBD1 matches 7 bases. V was pared by 6 bases and J by 1 base, with 5 bases of the junction left unmatched. CDR3 size: 14 residues. The germline CDR1 and CDR2 sequences are MDHEN and SYDVKM. CDR3 region: CASRLDRANTEAFF. The CDR3 nucleotides are TGTGCCAGCAGACTCGACAGGGCGAACACTGAAGCTTTCTTT.

The chain links TRBV2 to TRBJ2-1; the match to TRBD2 covers 7 bases. There are 16 residues in the CDR3. Trimming removed 5 bases from V and 6 bases from J; junction bases left unmatched: 13. Germline V lookup: CDR1 SNHLY, CDR2 FYNNEI. This chain's CDR3 is CASSLRPGRGSNEQFF. The CDR3 DNA is TGTGCCAGCAGTCTTCGCCCGGGGCGCGGGAGCAATGAGCAGTTCTTC.

The V gene is TRBV2, the J gene TRBJ2-5; no clear D. This CDR3 is built from 13 residues. From germline, CDR1 is SNHLY and CDR2 FYNNEI. V was trimmed by 6 bases and J by 1 base, leaving 9 bases between them. Written as DNA, the CDR3 is TGTGCCAGCAGCCCTATGTTCCAAGAGACCCAGTACTTC. This translates into CASSPMFQETQYF. The full variable domain, its missing parts supplied by reference TRBV2 and TRBJ2-5, is EPEVTQTPSHQVTQMGQEVILRCVPISNHLYFYWYRQILGQKVEFLVSFYNNEISEKSEIFDDQFSVERPDGSNFTLKIRSTKLEDSAMYFCASSPMFQETQYFGPGTRLLVL.

Here the CDR3 reads CASSAVETQYF. The CDR3 nucleotides read TGCGCCAGCAGCGCGGTAGAGACCCAGTACTTC. The chain uses TRBV10-2 and TRBJ2-5, with D unresolved. The CDR3 is 11 residues long. V gave up 6 bases and J gave up 4 bases, with 6 bases separating them. CDR1 and CDR2 from the germline V gene are WSHSY and SAAADI.

Turning to this clone: A much more abundant neighbour one base away suggests this may be a read error. V gene TRBV30 combines with J gene TRBJ1-3; possibly TRBD1 for D (5 bases). Per the germline V gene, CDR1 is GTSNPN and CDR2 is SVGIG (reference sequence). There are 14 residues in the CDR3. The CDR3 nucleotides read TGTGCCTGGAGTGAAAGGGGATCTGGAAACGCCATATATTTT. Translation gives CAWSERGSGNAIYF.

This clone was detected only a few times. The J gene is TRBJ2-7, the V gene TRBV23-1; D uncertain. TRBV23-1 is classed as an ORF, of uncertain function. Trimming stripped 6 bases from V and 3 bases from J, with 21 bases between. This CDR3 comprises 16 residues. The chain's CDR3 is CASRSPTAPSIYEQYF. In DNA, the CDR3 is TGCGCCAGCAGGTCCCCGACGGCACCTTCAATCTACGAGCAGTACTTC.

J is TRBJ1-2 and V is TRBV18; maybe TRBD1 (6 bases). The CDR3 length is 16 residues. Germline CDR1 reads KGHSH; CDR2 reads LQKENI. Trimming took 3 bases from V and 4 from J, leaving 18 bases between them. The DNA for the CDR3 is TGTGCCAGCTCACCCCTTAATGACGGGGGGCTCTATGGCTACACCTTC. Encoded protein: CASSPLNDGGLYGYTF.

The chain joins TRBV7-2 to TRBJ2-1, with D possibly matching TRBD2 (6 bases). Germline V gene lookup returns CDR1 SGHTA and CDR2 FQGNSA. With 5 bases removed from V and 10 bases from J, the gap between germline ends came to 9 bases. CDR3 length equals 11 residues. As DNA, the CDR3 is TGTGCCAGCAGCAGGGACTCCGAGCAGTTCTTC. It codes for CASSRDSEQFF.

Of note for this clone: This likely came from a read error, as a far larger clone is one base away. The chain employs TRBV4-3 and TRBJ2-2; D not certain. The ends were cut back, 1 base at V and 5 bases at J, with 14 bases in the middle. The CDR3 loop spans 16 amino acids. CDR1 and CDR2 from the germline V gene are LGHNA and YSLEER. The CDR3 region is CASSQGVGGETGELFF. CDR3 in DNA: TGCGCCAGCAGCCAAGGTGTTGGTGGAGAGACCGGGGAGCTGTTTTTT.

This chain links TRBV18 with TRBJ2-5, with 10 positions matching TRBD2. This CDR3 is 16 amino acids long. The germline CDR1 and CDR2 sequences are KGHSH and LQKENI. The trim removed 5 bases at V and 3 bases at J, leaving 9 bases unmatched. The CDR3 protein is CASSSQVGTSEETQYF. CDR3 nucleotide sequence: TGTGCCAGCTCAAGCCAGGTGGGGACTAGCGAAGAGACCCAGTACTTC.

This CDR3 is CASSQANRVNQPQHF. CDR3 in DNA: TGTGCCAGCAGCCAAGCCAACAGGGTGAACCAGCCCCAGCATTTT. J is TRBJ1-5 and V is TRBV4-2; D may be TRBD1 (6 bases). The CDR3 contains 15 residues. V gave up 1 base and J gave up 7 bases, with 14 bases separating them. The germline V gene has CDR1 LGHNA and CDR2 YNFKEQ.

V is TRBV11-1 and J is TRBJ2-1; a weak D match, TRBD2 (6 bases). V gave up 5 bases and J gave up 3 bases, with 17 bases separating them. CDR3 length: 16 residues. The germline V gene encodes CDR1 SGHAT and CDR2 FQDESV (reference sequence). CDR3 bases: TGTGCCAGCAGCCGACGACTAGGGAGGTACTACAATGAGCAGTTCTTC. Protein sequence: CASSRRLGRYYNEQFF.

J is TRBJ2-2 and V is TRBV19; no reliable D call. Trimming took 5 bases from V and 3 from J, leaving 4 bases between them. Germline V CDR1 and CDR2: LNHDA, SQIVND (reference sequence). This CDR3 comprises 12 residues. For the CDR3, the DNA is TGTGCCAGTAGTCCCTACACCGGGGAGCTGTTTTTT. Its protein is CASSPYTGELFF.

CDR3 nucleotide sequence: TGTGCCAGCAGTCTCTGGACAGGCGGAGACCTTTATACGCAGTATTTT. Encoded protein: CASSLWTGGDLYTQYF. The J gene is TRBJ2-3, the V gene TRBV28, with 7 bases identical to TRBD1. V shed 5 bases and J 7 bases; nucleotides not matched to a gene: 15. Germline V gene lookup returns CDR1 MDHEN and CDR2 SYDVKM. The CDR3 runs to 16 residues.

V gene TRBV18 combines with J gene TRBJ2-3, with TRBD1 matching over 8 bases. V shed 2 bases, J shed 0 bases, and the junction held 7 bases outside the gene matches. This CDR3 region has 17 residues. CDR1 is KGHSH and CDR2 is LQKENI in the germline V gene. In nucleotides, the CDR3 is TGTGCCAGCTCACCAAAGGGACAGGAGAAGAGCACAGATACGCAGTATTTT. Its translation: CASSPKGQEKSTDTQYF. The complete variable domain, with remaining parts taken from reference TRBV18 and TRBJ2-3, reads NAGVMQNPRHLVRRRGQEARLRCSPMKGHSHVYWYRQLPEEGLKFMVYLQKENIIDESGMPKERFSAEFPKEGPSILRIQQVVRGDSAAYFCASSPKGQEKSTDTQYFGPGTRLTVL.

The rearrangement uses TRBV5-5 and TRBJ2-3, with D maybe TRBD2 (5 bases). CDR1 is SGHKS and CDR2 is YYEKEE in the germline V gene (reference sequence). The V end lost 3 bases, the J end lost 5 bases, and 13 bases lay between the germline ends. CDR3 length: 14 amino acids. The CDR3 DNA reads TGTGCCAGCAGCTCGCCCGGGATCAGAGATACGCAGTATTTT. Amino acid sequence: CASSSPGIRDTQYF.